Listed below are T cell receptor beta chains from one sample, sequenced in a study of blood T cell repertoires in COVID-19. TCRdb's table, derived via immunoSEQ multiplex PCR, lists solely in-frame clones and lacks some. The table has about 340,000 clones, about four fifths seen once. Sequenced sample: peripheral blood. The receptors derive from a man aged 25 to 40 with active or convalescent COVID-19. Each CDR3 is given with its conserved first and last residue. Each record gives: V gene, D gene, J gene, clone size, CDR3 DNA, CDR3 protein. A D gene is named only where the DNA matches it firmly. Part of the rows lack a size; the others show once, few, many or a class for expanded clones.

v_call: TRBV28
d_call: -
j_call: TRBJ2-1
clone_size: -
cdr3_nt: TGTGCCAGCAGAAAAGCGGGTATCGTTCAGTTCTTC
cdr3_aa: CASRKAGIVQFF

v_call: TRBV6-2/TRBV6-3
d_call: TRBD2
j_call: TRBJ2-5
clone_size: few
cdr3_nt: TGTGCCAGCAGTTACTCTCGGACTAGCGGGAGGGCAGAGACCCAGTACTTC
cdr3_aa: CASSYSRTSGRAETQYF

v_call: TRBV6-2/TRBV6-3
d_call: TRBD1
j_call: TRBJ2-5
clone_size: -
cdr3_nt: TGTGCCAGCAGTCCACAGGGGCGGGAGACCCAGTACTTC
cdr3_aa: CASSPQGRETQYF

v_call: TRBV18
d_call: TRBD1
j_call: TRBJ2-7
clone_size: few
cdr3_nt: TGTGCCAGCTCACCACCTGTGGCAGGGGGCTCCTACGAGCAGTACTTC
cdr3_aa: CASSPPVAGGSYEQYF

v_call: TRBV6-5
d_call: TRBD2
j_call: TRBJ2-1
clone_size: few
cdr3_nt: TGTGCCAGCAGTTACCCAGGGACTAGTGGAGATGAGCAGTTCTTC
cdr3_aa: CASSYPGTSGDEQFF

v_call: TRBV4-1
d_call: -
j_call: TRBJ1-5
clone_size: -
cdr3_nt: TGCGCCAGCAGCCCGAGACAGGACTCGGGGCAGCCCCAGCATTTT
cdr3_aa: CASSPRQDSGQPQHF

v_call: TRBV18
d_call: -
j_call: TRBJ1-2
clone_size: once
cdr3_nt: TGTGCCAGCTCATTCGGACAGCCTATGTATGGCTACACCTTC
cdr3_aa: CASSFGQPMYGYTF

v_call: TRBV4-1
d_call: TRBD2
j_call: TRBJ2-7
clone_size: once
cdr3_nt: TGCGCCAGCAGCCCGCCTAGCGGGAACTCCTACGAGCAGTACTTC
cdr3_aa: CASSPPSGNSYEQYF

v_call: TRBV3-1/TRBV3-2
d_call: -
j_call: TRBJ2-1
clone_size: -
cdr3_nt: TGTGCCAGCAGCTACTATTACAATGAGCAGTTCTTC
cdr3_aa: CASSYYYNEQFF

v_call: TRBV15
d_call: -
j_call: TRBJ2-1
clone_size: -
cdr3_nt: TGTGCCACCAGCCCGCGCCGGGCGGGATCCTACAATGAGCAGTTCTTC
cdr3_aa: CATSPRRAGSYNEQFF

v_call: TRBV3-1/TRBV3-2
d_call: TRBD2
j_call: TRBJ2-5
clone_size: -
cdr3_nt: TGTGCCAGCAGCCAAGAACCGACTAGCGGGAGAACCGAGACCCAGTACTTC
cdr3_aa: CASSQEPTSGRTETQYF

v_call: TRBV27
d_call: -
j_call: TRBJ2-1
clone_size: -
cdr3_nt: TGTGCCAGCAGTTTCGACTTTTACAATGAGCAGTTCTTC
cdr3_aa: CASSFDFYNEQFF

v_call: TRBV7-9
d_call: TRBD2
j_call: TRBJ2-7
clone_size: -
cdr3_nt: TGTGCCAGCAGCTTCGGGCTAGCGGGGAGGGAGTACTTC
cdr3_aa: CASSFGLAGREYF

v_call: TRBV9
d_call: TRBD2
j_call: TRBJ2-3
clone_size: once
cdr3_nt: TGTGCCAGCAGCAGTACTAGCGGGGTTAGCACAGATACGCAGTATTTT
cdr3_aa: CASSSTSGVSTDTQYF

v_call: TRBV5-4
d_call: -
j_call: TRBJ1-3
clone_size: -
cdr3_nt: TGTGCCAGCAGCTTGGCCGCCGGCTCTGGAAACACCATATATTTT
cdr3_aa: CASSLAAGSGNTIYF

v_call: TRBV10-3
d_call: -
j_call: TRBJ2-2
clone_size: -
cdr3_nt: TGTGCCATCAGGAGGGATCCTACCTATGGCGGGGAGCTGTTTTTT
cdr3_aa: CAIRRDPTYGGELFF

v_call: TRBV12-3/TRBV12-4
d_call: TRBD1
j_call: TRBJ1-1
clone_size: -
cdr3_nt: TGTGCCAGCAGCGGGGACAGAGGGACTTTCTTT
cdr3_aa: CASSGDRGTFF

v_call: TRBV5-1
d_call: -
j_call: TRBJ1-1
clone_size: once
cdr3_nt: TGCGCCAGCAGCTTGTCAAGCGAAGGCCTCACTGAAGCTTTCTTT
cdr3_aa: CASSLSSEGLTEAFF

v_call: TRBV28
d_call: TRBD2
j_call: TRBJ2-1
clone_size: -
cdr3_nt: TGTGCCAGCAGTCCCCCAGCGGGGGTAAACAATGAGCAGTTCTTC
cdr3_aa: CASSPPAGVNNEQFF

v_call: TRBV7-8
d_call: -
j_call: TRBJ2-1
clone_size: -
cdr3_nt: TGTGCCAGCAGTACCTCCACGGGTGAGCAGTTCTTC
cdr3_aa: CASSTSTGEQFF

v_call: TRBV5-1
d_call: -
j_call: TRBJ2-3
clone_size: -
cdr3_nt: TGCGCCAGCAGCTTGTTGGGGGCCGGGGATACGCAGTATTTT
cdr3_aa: CASSLLGAGDTQYF

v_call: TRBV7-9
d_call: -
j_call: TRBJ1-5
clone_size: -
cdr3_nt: TGTGCTACGGGGGACAGCAATCAGCCCCAGCATTTT
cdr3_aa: CATGDSNQPQHF

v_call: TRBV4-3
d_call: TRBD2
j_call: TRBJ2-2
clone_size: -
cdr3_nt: TGCGCCAGCAGCCGCCGACTAGCGGGGGGAACCGGGGAGCTGTTTTTT
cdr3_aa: CASSRRLAGGTGELFF

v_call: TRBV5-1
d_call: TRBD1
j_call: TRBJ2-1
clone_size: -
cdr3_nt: TGCGCCAGCCGCCGGGACAGGGATCATGAGCAGTTCTTC
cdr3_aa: CASRRDRDHEQFF

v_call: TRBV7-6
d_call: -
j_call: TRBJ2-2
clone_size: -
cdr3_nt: TGTGCCAGCAGCTTAGGCCAGGGGGGCACCGGGGAGCTGTTTTTT
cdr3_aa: CASSLGQGGTGELFF

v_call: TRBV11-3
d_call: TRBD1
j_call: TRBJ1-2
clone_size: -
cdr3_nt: TGTGCCAGCAGTCCTGGAACCGGGACAGCCTCTCTATTCTCCTTC
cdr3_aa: CASSPGTGTASLFSF

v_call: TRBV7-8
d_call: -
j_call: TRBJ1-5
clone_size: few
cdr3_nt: TGTGCCAGCAGCTTAGTAGGGGACTTTGGGCCCCAGCATTTT
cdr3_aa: CASSLVGDFGPQHF

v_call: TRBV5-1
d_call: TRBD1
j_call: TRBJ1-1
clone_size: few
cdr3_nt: TGCGCCAGCAGCGGGACAGGGGTGGGGGTGAACACTGAAGCTTTCTTT
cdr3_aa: CASSGTGVGVNTEAFF

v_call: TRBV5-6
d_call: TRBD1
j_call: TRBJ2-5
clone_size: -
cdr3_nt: TGTGCCAGCAGCTTAACAACAGGGGTCGAGACCCAGTACTTC
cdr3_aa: CASSLTTGVETQYF

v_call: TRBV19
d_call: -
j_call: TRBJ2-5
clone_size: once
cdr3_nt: TGTGCCAGTCGTGGTCGGGGTAGAGAGACCCAGTACTTC
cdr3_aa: CASRGRGRETQYF

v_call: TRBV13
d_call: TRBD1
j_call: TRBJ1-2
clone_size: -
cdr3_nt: TGTGCCAGCAGCTTACAGGGGGCCTCTGGCTACACCTTC
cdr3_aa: CASSLQGASGYTF

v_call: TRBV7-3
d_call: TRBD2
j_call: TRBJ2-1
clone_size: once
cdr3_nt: TGTGCCAGCAGCTTAACGGGGACTAGCGGGAAAAATGAGCAGTTCTTC
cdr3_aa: CASSLTGTSGKNEQFF

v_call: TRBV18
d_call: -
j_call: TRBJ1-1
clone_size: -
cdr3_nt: TGTGCCAGCTCACCTTTCACCGGGACACGGAACACTGAAGCTTTCTTT
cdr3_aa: CASSPFTGTRNTEAFF

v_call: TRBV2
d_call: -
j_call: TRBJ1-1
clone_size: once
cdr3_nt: TGTGCCAGCAGTGGACAGGCGATGAACACTGAAGCTTTCTTT
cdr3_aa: CASSGQAMNTEAFF

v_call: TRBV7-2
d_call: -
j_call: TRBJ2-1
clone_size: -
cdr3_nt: TGTGCCAGCAGCTTTGGGGCCGGAAATGAGCAGTTCTTC
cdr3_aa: CASSFGAGNEQFF

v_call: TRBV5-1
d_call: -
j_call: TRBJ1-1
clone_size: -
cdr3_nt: TGCGCCAGCAGCTTGGTTGGGGGGAACGCCGAAGCTTTCTTT
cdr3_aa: CASSLVGGNAEAFF

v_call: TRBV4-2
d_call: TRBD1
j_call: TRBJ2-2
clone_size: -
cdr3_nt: TGTGCCAGCAGCCAAGATCGGACAGGGGGGGCCGGGGAGCTGTTTTTT
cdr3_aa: CASSQDRTGGAGELFF

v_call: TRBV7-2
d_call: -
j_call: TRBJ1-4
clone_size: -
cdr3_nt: TGTGCCAGCAGCTTACACGGTTTTAATGAAAAACTGTTTTTT
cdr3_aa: CASSLHGFNEKLFF

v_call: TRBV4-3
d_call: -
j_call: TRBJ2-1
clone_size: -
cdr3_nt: TGCGCCAGCAGCCAAGCCTTTCACGGAGGTCTCTACAATGAGCAGTTCTTC
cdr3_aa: CASSQAFHGGLYNEQFF

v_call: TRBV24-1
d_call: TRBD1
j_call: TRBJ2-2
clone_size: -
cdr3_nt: TGTGCCACCAGTGATCGACACAGGGGTGGCACCGGGGAGCTGTTTTTT
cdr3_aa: CATSDRHRGGTGELFF

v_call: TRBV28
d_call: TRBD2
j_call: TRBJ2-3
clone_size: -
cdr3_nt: TGTGCCAGCAGTTTATCCTTAGCGGGAGGGGAAGATACGCAGTATTTT
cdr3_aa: CASSLSLAGGEDTQYF

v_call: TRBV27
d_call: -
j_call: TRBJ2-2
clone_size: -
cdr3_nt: TGTGCCAGCAGTTTACCTTACACGGGCGGGGAGCTGTTTTTT
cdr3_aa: CASSLPYTGGELFF

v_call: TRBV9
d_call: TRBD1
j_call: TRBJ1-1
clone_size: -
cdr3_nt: TGTGCCAGCAGCCCCCGACAGGGGATGGACACTGAAGCTTTCTTT
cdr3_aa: CASSPRQGMDTEAFF

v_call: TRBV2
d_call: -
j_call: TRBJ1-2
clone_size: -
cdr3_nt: TGTGCCAGCAGTGAGAGGGAATACTATGGCTACACCTTC
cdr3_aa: CASSEREYYGYTF

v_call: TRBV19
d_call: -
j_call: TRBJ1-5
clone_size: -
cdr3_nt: TGTGCCAGTAGTATACAGGCTAAAAATCAGCCCCAGCATTTT
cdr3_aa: CASSIQAKNQPQHF

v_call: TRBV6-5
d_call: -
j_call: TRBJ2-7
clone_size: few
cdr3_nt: TGTGCCGTCAACACGGAGATCTCCTACGAGCAGTACTTC
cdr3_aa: CAVNTEISYEQYF

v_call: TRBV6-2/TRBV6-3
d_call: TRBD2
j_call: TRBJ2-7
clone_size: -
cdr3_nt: TGTGCCAGCAGTTACGCGCGTCCTGGGAGGGCTACCTACGAGCAGTACTTC
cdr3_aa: CASSYARPGRATYEQYF

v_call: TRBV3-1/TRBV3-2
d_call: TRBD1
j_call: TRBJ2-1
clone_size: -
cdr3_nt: TGTGCCAGCAGCCAAGTGACAGGGGCTGAGCAGTTCTTC
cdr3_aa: CASSQVTGAEQFF

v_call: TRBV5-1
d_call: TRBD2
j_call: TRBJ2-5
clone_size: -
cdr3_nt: TGCGCCAGCAGCCGCTGGACTAGCGGGGTAGAGACCCAGTACTTC
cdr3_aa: CASSRWTSGVETQYF